Each of the 12 T cell receptor beta chains below was sequenced from the same sample in a study of cytomegalovirus exposure and HLA in healthy donors. Primers: 60 Vbeta forward and 13 Jbeta reverse. The protocol was immunoSEQ multiplex PCR, while the TCRdb copy is restricted to in-frame clones and leaves out a portion. The sample has 100,000 to 150,000 clones; around three quarters are singletons. Sequencing input: PBMCs. Receptors originate from a man aged 35 to 55 in good health and CMV-seronegative.

The J gene is TRBJ1-3, the V gene TRBV10-3; 7 nucleotides agree with TRBD1. V was pared by 4 bases and J by 4 bases, with 4 bases of the junction left unmatched. Germline V gene lookup returns CDR1 ENHRY and CDR2 SYGVKD. This CDR3 contains 14 residues. The CDR3 DNA reads TGTGCCATCAGTGTACAGGGGTCCGGAAACACCATATATTTT. Protein product: CAISVQGSGNTIYF.

This clone was recorded a few times. The rearrangement uses TRBV6-6 and TRBJ2-1, with D maybe TRBD1 (6 bases). Germline values: CDR1 MNHNY, CDR2 SVGAGI (reference sequence). Trimming pared 2 bases from V and 6 bases from J, leaving 11 bases between. The CDR3 has 14 residues. The chain's CDR3 is CASSYLGQTNEQFF. CDR3 in DNA: TGTGCCAGCAGTTACCTCGGACAGACCAATGAGCAGTTCTTC.

This clone was observed a single time. This rearrangement joins TRBV7-9 to TRBJ2-3, with 12 bases matching TRBD2. The germline gives CDR1 SEHNR, CDR2 FQNEAQ (reference sequence). Trimming at V came to 5 bases and at J to 5 bases, leaving 11 bases not matched to a gene. The CDR3 sequence is 17 residues long. In nucleotides, the CDR3 is TGTGCCAGCAGCCAGACTAGCGGGGGCCTCCTGGGAGATACGCAGTATTTT. This gives the protein CASSQTSGGLLGDTQYF.

The genes are TRBV7-9 and TRBJ2-1; TRBD1 matches at 9 bases. Trimming cost V 6 bases and J 10 bases; bases outside gene matches: 7. Looked up from germline, CDR1 is SEHNR and CDR2 is FQNEAQ (reference sequence). This CDR3 comprises 13 residues. CDR3 nucleotide sequence: TGTGCCAGCAGTCCACAGGGGGCGCGGGAGCAGTTCTTC. Amino acids: CASSPQGAREQFF.

The rearrangement uses TRBV5-4 and TRBJ2-5; 11 nucleotides agree with TRBD2. This CDR3 spans 15 amino acids. V dropped 3 bases and J dropped 3; count of bases not matched to a gene: 4. Per germline, CDR1 SGHNT and CDR2 YYREEE (reference sequence). The CDR3 spells CASSSTTSGEETQYF. The CDR3 DNA is TGTGCCAGCAGCTCCACGACTAGCGGGGAAGAGACCCAGTACTTC.

This clone was seen a handful of times. The chain links TRBV7-2 to TRBJ2-7, with TRBD2 as a possible D gene (7 bases). V lost 7 bases to trimming and J lost 6 bases, with 28 bases between them. CDR3 size: 17 residues. Germline V CDR1 and CDR2: SGHTA, FQGNSA. The CDR3 region is CASTRRGASGVLAEQYF. The CDR3 DNA follows: TGTGCCAGCACTCGAAGGGGGGCCAGCGGGGTTCTGGCCGAGCAGTACTTC.

This clone came up once. The chain combines TRBV12-5 with TRBJ2-7; a possible D gene is TRBD1 (6 bases). V was pared by 3 bases and J by 4 bases, with 7 bases between. The germline CDR1 and CDR2 sequences are LGHNT and FRNRAP. This CDR3 has 12 amino acids. The CDR3 reads CASGFGQYEQYF. In DNA form, the CDR3 reads TGTGCTAGTGGTTTCGGACAGTACGAGCAGTACTTC.

The chain recombines TRBV7-2 with TRBJ1-1, with D possibly being TRBD1 (5 bases). In germline, CDR1 is SGHTA, CDR2 FQGNSA. V dropped 3 bases and J dropped 5 bases, with 13 bases sitting between them. CDR3 length equals 14 residues. Written as DNA, the CDR3 is TGTGCCAGCAGCTTCACCTCAGGGATAACTGAAGCTTTCTTT. This encodes CASSFTSGITEAFF.

The chain links TRBV10-3 to TRBJ2-7, with TRBD1 matching 7 bases. The trim removed 10 bases at V and 2 bases at J, leaving 8 bases unmatched. This CDR3 comprises 13 residues. Germline CDR1 ENHRY, CDR2 SYGVKD. CDR3 region: CATQGGPTYEQYF. In DNA, the CDR3 is TGTGCCACTCAAGGGGGCCCAACCTACGAGCAGTACTTC.

The V and J genes are TRBV21-1 and TRBJ1-3; TRBD1 was called by the table and not checked on the DNA. TRBV21-1 is assigned pseudogene status. The CDR3 is made up of 16 amino acids. In nucleotides, the CDR3 is TGTGCCAGCAGCAAAAAGGACAGGGGGTTTGGAAACACCATATATTTT. This translates into CASSKKDRGFGNTIYF.

The chain combines TRBV28 with TRBJ2-5, with D tentatively TRBD2 (7 bases). Trimming shortened V by 1 base and J by 2 bases, and 11 bases separated the two germline ends. Germline V lookup: CDR1 MDHEN, CDR2 SYDVKM. The CDR3 is made up of 15 amino acids. CDR3 DNA sequence: TGTGCCAGCAGTTTATACGGGGGGCCACAAGAGACCCAGTACTTC. This translates into CASSLYGGPQETQYF.

This chain joins TRBV7-8 and TRBJ2-1; the D gene is possibly TRBD2 (6 bases). V was shortened by 5 bases and J by 6 bases, with 11 bases between the two germline ends. The V gene's germline CDR1 is SGHVS and CDR2 FQNEAQ. CDR3 length: 13 amino acids. The DNA of the CDR3 is TGTGCCAGCAGCCCCGGGGGACTCAATGAGCAGTTCTTC. Translating it yields CASSPGGLNEQFF.